This TCR beta chain came from a study of T cells after yellow fever vaccination. TCRdb called the 5' RACE reads again in MiXCR, with one record for every CDR3 protein. This table has hundreds of thousands of distinct CDR3 sequences, approximately 19% appearing once. Study-wide results and limits: The study found a weaker secondary response that peaked faster, day 5 versus 15. Abundant contaminating clonotypes from the bulk population could appear in FACS-sorted repertoires. Primary-vaccination clones mostly resurfaced post-booster (around 96% CD4, approximately 89% CD8).

This clonotype was detected many times. Antigen unknown. Germline V gives CDR1 SGHTA, CDR2 FQGNSA. After removal of 6 bases from V and 7 bases from J, the junction contained 4 bases not matched to a gene. The CDR3 runs to 13 residues. The specimen was PBMCs, collected before the yellow fever booster vaccination. The chain couples TRBV7-2 to TRBJ2-1, with 9 bases that match TRBD2. The TCR sequence derives from a man aged 18 to 29 who received the YFV17D yellow fever vaccine. The CDR3 sequence: CASRRSGGNEQFF. DNA for the CDR3: TGTGCCAGCAGGAGAAGCGGGGGGAATGAGCAGTTCTTC.